This entry lists 6 T cell receptor beta chains sequenced from one sample in a study of memory CD4+ T cells and cytomegalovirus serostatus. The sort gate was single viable CD3+CD4+CD8-CD45RO+ cells for memory CD4+ T cells. The method was immunoSEQ multiplex PCR; TCRdb's version includes in-frame clones alone and lacks a portion of them. The sample lists tens of thousands of clones, roughly three quarters occurring once. Sequencing was done on a sample of memory CD4+ T cells from blood. The origin of the receptors is an adult in good health and CMV-seronegative.

The chain combines TRBV5-1 with TRBJ1-1, with a weak D call TRBD1 (6 bases). The CDR3 runs to 14 residues. Germline CDR1 is SGHRS and CDR2 is YFSETQ. V dropped 7 bases and J dropped 0 bases, with 13 bases sitting between them. CDR3 DNA sequence: TGCGCCAGCGGACTGACAGGCATGAACACTGAAGCTTTCTTT. Residues: CASGLTGMNTEAFF.

The CDR3 DNA sequence: TGTGCCAGCAGCAGGACCGTAGCGGCGGGCTACACCTTC. Amino acid sequence: CASSRTVAAGYTF. The genes are TRBV21-1 and TRBJ1-2. TRBV21-1 corresponds to a pseudogene. This CDR3 contains 13 residues.

This clone is a singleton in its sample. The rearrangement links TRBV4-1 to TRBJ2-7; D is uncertain. V was pared by 3 bases and J by 2 bases, with 14 bases between. The CDR3 runs 15 residues. CDR1 is MGHRA and CDR2 is YSYEKL in the germline V gene. In DNA form, the CDR3 reads TGCGCCAGCAGCCAGGTCGCAGGATTTGCCTACGAGCAGTACTTC. It translates to CASSQVAGFAYEQYF.

The chain uses TRBV29-1 and TRBJ2-1; D might be TRBD1 (5 bases). V shed 1 base and J shed 10 bases, with 14 bases lying between them. This CDR3 region has 13 residues. Germline CDR1 is SQVTM and CDR2 is ANQGSEA. This CDR3 is CSVEVGARPEQFF. CDR3 bases: TGCAGCGTTGAAGTTGGGGCGCGGCCGGAGCAGTTCTTC.

This clone was recorded only once. The chain uses TRBV5-4 and TRBJ2-5; a possible D gene is TRBD2 (6 bases). This CDR3 is 12 amino acids long. The ends were cut back, 2 bases at V and 9 bases at J, with 11 bases in the middle. Germline CDR1 SGHNT, CDR2 YYREEE (reference sequence). The CDR3 region is CASSFGGSAQYF. For the CDR3, the DNA is TGTGCCAGCAGCTTCGGGGGTAGCGCCCAGTACTTC.

On this clone: Other DNA variants within this sample encode the same CDR3. The chain employs TRBV30 and TRBJ1-3; unclear D gene. Germline-derived CDR1 and CDR2 are GTSNPN and SVGIG (reference sequence). The CDR3 sequence is 15 residues long. Between the trimmed V and J ends, which lost 0 bases and 1 base, there was a span of 10 bases. CDR3 amino acids: CAWSVSGRSGNTIYF. The CDR3 nucleotides are TGTGCCTGGAGTGTTTCAGGCCGGTCTGGAAACACCATATATTTT.